This is a list of T cell receptor beta chains from one sample in a study of a mutant IDH1 vaccine in newly diagnosed glioma. The antigens of these receptors remain unknown. Libraries were prepared by immunoSEQ multiplex PCR; TCRdb keeps only in-frame clonotypes and omits some of them. Of tens of thousands of clones in the sample, around 73% were seen once. Sequenced material: PBMCs, taken from a glioma patient whose treatment included an IDH1 peptide vaccine. The receptors were sampled from a woman between 35 and 50 years old with glioma. Both conserved end residues are part of each CDR3. The D gene is left open where the match is weak. Clone size is stated in some rows and not others, as once, few, many or a class when expanded.

>NA|TRBV30|NA|TRBJ2-7
CAWSSPSYEQYF
TGTGCCTGGAGTTCGCCTTCCTACGAGCAGTACTTC
>once|TRBV19|TRBD1|TRBJ1-4
CASSFATDRVDEKLFF
TGTGCCAGTAGTTTTGCCACGGACAGGGTGGATGAAAAACTGTTTTTT
>once|TRBV7-9|NA|TRBJ1-4
CASSSSLLGAWEKLFF
TGTGCCAGCAGCTCCTCTCTGTTGGGAGCTTGGGAAAAACTGTTTTTT
>NA|TRBV5-1|NA|TRBJ2-2
CASSLAESNTGELFF
TGCGCCAGCAGCTTAGCAGAGTCGAACACCGGGGAGCTGTTTTTT
>NA|TRBV19|NA|TRBJ1-6
CASSPQGLDNSPLHF
TGTGCCAGTAGTCCACAGGGCCTGGATAATTCACCCCTCCACTTT
>NA|TRBV10-3|NA|TRBJ1-6
CAISPDSSPLHF
TGTGCCATCAGCCCCGACAGTTCACCCCTCCACTTT
>NA|TRBV7-9|NA|TRBJ2-7
CASSFAEVYYEQYF
TGTGCCAGCAGCTTCGCCGAGGTTTATTACGAGCAGTACTTC
>NA|TRBV19|TRBD2|TRBJ2-2
CARKPEESGGMNTGELFF
TGTGCCAGAAAACCCGAAGAGAGCGGGGGGATGAACACCGGGGAGCTGTTTTTT
>NA|TRBV30|NA|TRBJ2-3
CAWSREASTQYF
TGTGCCTGGAGCAGGGAAGCGTCTACGCAGTATTTT
>NA|TRBV4-1|TRBD2|TRBJ2-3
CASSHRSFGLVPDTQYF
TGCGCCAGCAGCCACCGTTCCTTTGGACTAGTTCCAGATACGCAGTATTTT
>few|TRBV7-9|TRBD1|TRBJ1-5
CASSPDRDSYQPQHF
TGTGCCAGCAGCCCCGACCGGGACAGTTATCAGCCCCAGCATTTT
>few|TRBV30|NA|TRBJ1-6
CAWGGSSYNSPLHF
TGTGCCTGGGGGGGGAGCTCCTATAATTCACCCCTCCACTTT
>NA|TRBV10-3|NA|TRBJ1-1
CAISESGGGTEAFF
TGTGCCATCAGTGAGTCCGGGGGGGGCACTGAAGCTTTCTTT
>NA|TRBV5-1|NA|TRBJ2-3
CASSLEGGVTDTQYF
TGCGCCAGCAGCTTGGAAGGGGGGGTCACAGATACGCAGTATTTT
>NA|TRBV6-5|NA|TRBJ2-2
CASSYSITAATGELFF
TGTGCCAGCAGTTACTCGATTACAGCCGCCACCGGGGAGCTGTTTTTT
>NA|TRBV30|NA|TRBJ1-3
CAWAGLGRDGNTIYF
TGTGCCTGGGCCGGCCTCGGGCGCGATGGAAACACCATATATTTT
>NA|TRBV27|NA|TRBJ1-2
CASSHGQSFYGYTF
TGTGCCAGCAGTCATGGACAGAGCTTTTATGGCTACACCTTC
>once|TRBV6-6|NA|TRBJ1-2
CASTPPGSYGYTF
TGTGCCAGCACCCCTCCGGGGTCCTATGGCTACACCTTC
>NA|TRBV2|TRBD1|TRBJ1-5
CASSEEAGGFGQPQHF
TGTGCCAGCAGTGAAGAGGCAGGGGGCTTCGGTCAGCCCCAGCATTTT
>NA|TRBV19|NA|TRBJ2-1
CASSMNNYNEQFF
TGTGCCAGTAGTATGAACAACTACAATGAGCAGTTCTTC
>NA|TRBV18|TRBD1|TRBJ2-7
CASSLSGQDYEQYF
TGTGCCAGCTCACTGTCGGGACAGGACTACGAGCAGTACTTC
>NA|TRBV7-8|NA|TRBJ1-2
CASSLAGADTYGYTF
TGTGCCAGCAGCTTAGCTGGAGCGGACACATATGGCTACACCTTC
>NA|TRBV5-1|NA|TRBJ1-6
CASSLESVDYSPLHF
TGCGCCAGCAGCTTGGAGAGCGTGGATTACTCGCCCCTCCACTTT
>NA|TRBV11-2|NA|TRBJ2-7
CASSFRSVERLSYEQYF
TGTGCCAGCAGCTTCAGATCGGTGGAGAGACTCTCCTACGAGCAGTACTTC
>NA|TRBV7-9|NA|TRBJ2-3
CASSLGGSDTQYF
TGTGCCAGCAGCTTAGGGGGTTCGGATACGCAGTATTTT
>NA|TRBV5-1|TRBD2|TRBJ2-5
CASSLGRGALQETQYF
TGCGCCAGCAGCTTGGGGCGGGGGGCACTCCAAGAGACCCAGTACTTC
>NA|TRBV10-3|TRBD2|TRBJ2-3
CAISESGGGTDTQYF
TGTGCCATCAGTGAGAGCGGGGGGGGCACAGATACGCAGTATTTT
>NA|TRBV6-5|TRBD1|TRBJ2-2
CASRDRGRDTGELFF
TGTGCCAGCCGGGACAGGGGGCGTGACACCGGGGAGCTGTTTTTT
>NA|TRBV5-4|TRBD2|TRBJ2-6
CASSLRAGHSGANVLTF
TGTGCCAGCAGCTTGCGAGCGGGGCACTCTGGGGCCAACGTCCTGACTTTC
>NA|TRBV10-2|NA|TRBJ1-2
CASSESARKRGYTF
TGCGCCAGCAGTGAATCGGCGAGGAAACGAGGCTACACCTTC
>once|TRBV6-1|NA|TRBJ2-5
CASSEAPGWGQETQYF
TGTGCCAGCAGTGAGGCTCCCGGTTGGGGGCAAGAGACCCAGTACTTC
>NA|TRBV18|NA|TRBJ1-6
CASSPPRGAYNSPLHF
TGTGCCAGCTCACCACCGAGGGGTGCCTATAATTCACCCCTCCACTTT
>NA|TRBV27|NA|TRBJ1-2
CASSPQVRQHYGYTF
TGTGCCAGCAGTCCACAGGTTAGGCAGCACTATGGCTACACCTTC
>NA|TRBV29-1|TRBD1|TRBJ2-5
CSVIGWDSQETQYF
TGCAGCGTCATTGGGTGGGACAGCCAAGAGACCCAGTACTTC
>once|TRBV28|NA|TRBJ2-7
CASSASRGPEEQYF
TGTGCCAGCAGTGCGTCAAGGGGTCCTGAGGAGCAGTACTTC
>NA|TRBV4-3|NA|TRBJ2-1
CASSQEITGLASNEQFF
TGCGCCAGCAGCCAGGAAATAACAGGTTTAGCCAGCAATGAGCAGTTCTTC